This T cell receptor (beta chain) was sequenced for a study of Ad26.COV2.S vaccination and SARS-CoV-2 variants. Some clones are missing from TCRdb's copy, which holds only in-frame ones; the method was immunoSEQ multiplex PCR. Here the sample spans fewer than 800,000 clones, 89% being singletons. Described treatment: approximately 18 received Ad26.COV2.S at low or high dose, single or two shots; five or six received placebo; per-sample allocation not given. Collection of the samples took place on day 63 after the first injection of vaccine or placebo. As its vector, the vaccine had Ad26, which expressed Wuhan-strain SARS-CoV-2 spike. This CDR3 comprises 14 residues. Trimming took 3 bases from V and 8 from J; bases not matched to a gene: 9. CDR1 and CDR2 from the germline V gene are SQVTM and ANQGSEA.

The gene calls are TRBV29-1 and TRBJ1-4, with 7 bases aligning to TRBD1. The receptor was isolated from a person between 18 and 60 years old who received the Ad26.COV2.S COVID-19 vaccine or a placebo. The sequenced sample was peripheral blood, obtained in a trial of Ad26.COV2.S vaccine versus placebo. CDR3 in DNA: TGCAGCGTTGAGACCGGGACAGCTGGGGAAAAACTGTTTTTT. This encodes CSVETGTAGEKLFF. Full variable domain (remainder filled in from reference TRBV29-1 and TRBJ1-4): SAVISQKPSRDICQRGTSLTIQCQVDSQVTMMFWYRQQPGQSLTLIATANQGSEATYESGFVIDKFPISRPNLTFSTLTVSNMSPEDSSIYLCSVETGTAGEKLFFGSGTQLSVL.